This is a list of T cell receptor beta chains from one sample in a study of blood T cells in healthy people across ages. One entry per CDR3 protein results from TCRdb running MiXCR on the 5' RACE reads. This table has 1.5 million to 2 million distinct CDR3 sequences, 34% appearing once. The sequenced material came from blood. These TCRs come from a woman aged 25 to 45 in good health. Each CDR3 is given without its conserved first and last residue.

v_gene,j_gene,CDR3aa
TRBV5-6,TRBJ2-7,ASSQQTAYYEQY
TRBV5-4,TRBJ2-3,AAFIAGRGADTQY
TRBV7-2,TRBJ1-2,ASSLAADHGYT
TRBV11-2,TRBJ2-5,ASSFGDRVEGETQY
TRBV20-1,TRBJ2-7,SARQGPSGDEQY
TRBV4-1,TRBJ2-1,AGSQFSWDGLSEQF
TRBV27,TRBJ2-3,ASRPAVIDTQY
TRBV7-9,TRBJ1-1,PSSLGDGGAF
TRBV9,TRBJ1-2,ASSDQGIPYGYT
TRBV10-3,TRBJ1-6,AIGESRQGGSPLH
TRBV4-1,TRBJ2-7,ASSQGPRSYEQY
TRBV4-1,TRBJ1-1,ASSQPILSGTDNTEAF
TRBV5-1,TRBJ1-6,ASSAGTGGLPLH
TRBV20-1,TRBJ2-3,SARDYRGATDTQY
TRBV27,TRBJ1-2,ASSSPERGAYGYT
TRBV7-9,TRBJ2-3,ASSSPRAGGNTDTQY
TRBV11-2,TRBJ1-6,ASSLDLGRTPLH
TRBV5-1,TRBJ2-3,ASSFPGLGPGLAGDTQY
TRBV6-1,TRBJ1-5,ASSRWGRSPNSNQPQH
TRBV29-1,TRBJ1-2,SVGGQGWYGYT
TRBV6-5,TRBJ2-1,ASSSLAGGIGNEQF
TRBV29-1,TRBJ2-1,SVENGRGTYNEQF
TRBV7-9,TRBJ2-1,ASSPQRTSGARDNEQF
TRBV21-1,TRBJ2-4,ASSPPRELAGGITKNIQY
TRBV20-1,TRBJ2-5,SAGLEATQY
TRBV6-2/TRBV6-3,TRBJ2-7,ASTDPPYEQY
TRBV20-1,TRBJ2-7,SAPYSQGTGEQY
TRBV15,TRBJ1-5,ATSRDVGAAQH
TRBV20-1,TRBJ2-3,SALRLAGEDTQY
TRBV20-1,TRBJ2-3,SAGRSGASTDAQY
TRBV7-9,NA,ASSLVTSGDYNEQY
TRBV7-9,TRBJ2-7,ASSLNPREEQY
TRBV7-9,TRBJ2-6,ASSENRGANVLT
TRBV27,TRBJ1-2,ASSESVTRGYT
TRBV7-9,TRBJ2-1,ASSLVPLNEQF
TRBV6-5,TRBJ2-1,AREAGGPQGNEQF
TRBV24-1,TRBJ2-1,ATNDPGTPYNEQF
TRBV4-1,TRBJ2-5,ASSQTIAGAETQY
TRBV10-3,TRBJ2-7,AIAGPSYEQY
TRBV28,TRBJ1-5,ASSFDWGRSFNQPQH
TRBV12-3/TRBV12-4,TRBJ2-3,ASSLRDRATDTQY
TRBV4-1,TRBJ2-7,ASSQELVNYEQY
TRBV29-1,TRBJ2-5,SVEGGTGQETQY
TRBV6-2/TRBV6-3,TRBJ2-5,ASSYAEREEWRKTQY
TRBV5-6,TRBJ2-3,ASSPGQLAADTQY
TRBV7-6,TRBJ2-3,ASSPAGGAPSTDTQY
TRBV29-1,TRBJ2-1,SVEPSVEGSYNEQF
TRBV18,TRBJ2-7,ASSPGGQTYEQY
TRBV4-2,TRBJ1-2,ASSCTGGAGYGYT
TRBV5-6,TRBJ1-2,ASSLLQGGNGYT